Listed below are T cell receptor beta chains from one sample, sequenced in a study of human T cells and chemical hapten exposure. A single record per CDR3 protein comes from TCRdb applying MiXCR to the RACE reads. The repertoire holds 300,000 to 400,000 distinct CDR3 sequences, with around 7% as singletons. The sequences come from whole blood, collected in connection with sensitization to the hapten diphenylcyclopropenone (DPC). The receptor source for this set is a woman between 18 and 30 years old with alopecia areata. Some clones in this sample may be carry-over from other donors' samples. CDR3s include the opening cysteine and the closing phenylalanine or tryptophan. D genes are given only for firm matches. Where a row states a size, it is once, few, many or the class of an expanded clone; other rows omit it.

v_gene	j_gene	d_gene	abundance	CDR3aa	CDR3nt
TRBV5-6	TRBJ1-3	TRBD1	few	CASSYVQGSGGNTIYF	TGTGCCAGCAGCTACGTACAGGGGTCGGGTGGAAACACCATATATTTT
TRBV20-1	TRBJ2-7	TRBD2	-	CSAPRAGVELYEQYF	TGCAGTGCTCCCCGTGCGGGGGTCGAGTTGTACGAGCAGTACTTC
TRBV5-5	TRBJ1-3	-	-	CASRMSSGNTIYF	TGTGCCAGCAGGATGAGCTCTGGAAACACCATATATTTT
TRBV9	TRBJ2-7	-	many	CASSVVGEETYEQYF	TGTGCCAGCAGCGTAGTAGGGGAGGAAACCTACGAGCAGTACTTC
TRBV4-3	TRBJ2-3	TRBD1	few	CASSQDIRIGTAYTQYF	TGCGCCAGCAGCCAAGATATAAGGATAGGGACAGCGTATACGCAGTATTTT
TRBV7-2	TRBJ2-4	TRBD2	-	CASSSGLASAKNIQYF	TGTGCCAGCAGCTCGGGACTAGCGTCCGCCAAAAACATTCAGTACTTC
TRBV25-1	TRBJ1-2	-	once	CASSQSGKSGYTF	TGTGCCAGCAGTCAGTCGGGGAAAAGTGGCTACACCTTC
TRBV10-3	TRBJ2-1	TRBD2	few	CAISEPSGAGGDEQFF	TGTGCCATCAGTGAGCCGTCGGGGGCGGGAGGGGATGAGCAGTTCTTC
TRBV6-5	TRBJ2-1	-	many	CASSYEGRLHNEQFF	TGTGCCAGCAGTTACGAGGGGCGTCTCCACAATGAGCAGTTCTTC
TRBV7-8	TRBJ2-3	-	few	CASSLIPRLGPSTDTQYF	TGTGCCAGCAGCTTAATCCCTAGGCTAGGCCCCTCCACAGATACGCAGTATTTT
TRBV6-2/TRBV6-3	TRBJ2-3	-	few	CASSYQSDTQYF	TGTGCCAGCAGTTACCAGTCAGATACGCAGTATTTT
TRBV6-1	TRBJ2-5	TRBD1	many	CASRRTGGGGEAQYF	TGTGCCAGCAGGCGTACAGGGGGCGGAGGGGAGGCCCAGTACTTC
TRBV7-2	TRBJ2-2	TRBD2	many	CASSLLAGGTGELFF	TGTGCCAGCAGCCTCCTAGCGGGGGGGACCGGGGAGCTGTTTTTT
TRBV6-5	TRBJ1-3	-	few	CASSYSTRLINTIYF	TGTGCCAGCAGTTACTCCACGCGGTTAATAAACACCATATATTTT
TRBV6-6	TRBJ2-2	TRBD1	-	CASTPGTGYTGELFF	TGTGCCAGCACCCCCGGGACAGGGTACACCGGGGAGCTGTTTTTT
TRBV28	TRBJ1-1	-	many	CASRYTTGRTLNTEAFF	TGTGCCAGCAGATATACAACGGGGAGAACATTGAACACTGAAGCTTTCTTT
TRBV28	TRBJ2-3	TRBD2	many	CASSSPGKRGGRTDTQYF	TGTGCCAGCAGTTCCCCCGGGAAGCGGGGGGGCCGTACAGATACGCAGTATTTT
TRBV4-2	TRBJ1-4	TRBD1	-	CASSQDVQGARGKLFF	TGTGCCAGCAGCCAAGATGTCCAGGGGGCGCGGGGGAAACTGTTTTTT
TRBV18	TRBJ1-5	TRBD1	few	CASSPINRGDQPQHF	TGTGCCAGCTCTCCGATCAACAGGGGCGATCAGCCCCAGCATTTT
TRBV7-8	TRBJ2-1	TRBD2	few	CASSLRRGADYNEQFF	TGTGCCAGCAGCTTACGGCGGGGGGCTGACTACAATGAGCAGTTCTTC
TRBV6-5	TRBJ1-5	-	-	CASSYGGADEGNQPQHF	TGTGCCAGCAGTTATGGGGGCGCGGACGAGGGCAATCAGCCCCAGCATTTT
TRBV2	TRBJ2-3	-	many	CAIFPTGARTDTQYF	TGTGCCATTTTCCCGACTGGGGCCCGCACAGATACGCAGTATTTT
TRBV7-7	TRBJ2-5	-	few	CASSSNEETQYF	TGTGCTAGCAGCTCCAACGAAGAGACCCAGTACTTC
TRBV7-2	TRBJ2-3	-	many	CASSLDEDTQYF	TGTGCCAGCAGCTTAGACGAAGATACGCAGTATTTT
TRBV5-4	TRBJ2-5	TRBD2	-	CASSPAGTSGKTQYF	TGTGCCAGCAGCCCAGCCGGGACTAGCGGAAAGACCCAGTACTTC
TRBV20-1	TRBJ1-5	-	few	CSASGSDGNQPQHF	TGCAGTGCTAGTGGATCGGACGGTAATCAGCCCCAGCATTTT
TRBV20-1	TRBJ2-3	TRBD2	few	CSARFRSGGADTQYF	TGCAGTGCTAGATTTCGTAGCGGGGGGGCAGATACGCAGTATTTT